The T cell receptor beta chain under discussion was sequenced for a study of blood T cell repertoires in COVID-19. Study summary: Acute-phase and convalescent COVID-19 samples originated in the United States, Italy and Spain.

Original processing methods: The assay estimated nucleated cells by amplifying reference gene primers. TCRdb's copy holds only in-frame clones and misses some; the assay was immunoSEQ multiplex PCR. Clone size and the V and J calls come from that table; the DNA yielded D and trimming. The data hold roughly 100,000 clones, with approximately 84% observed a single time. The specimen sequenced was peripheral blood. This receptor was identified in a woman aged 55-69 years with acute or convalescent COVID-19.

CDR3 nucleotides: TGTGCCAGCAGCCATTTAGCGGGGGGTGGAAACATTCAGTACTTC. The encoded protein is CASSHLAGGGNIQYF. This rearrangement joins TRBV3-1 (or the pseudogene TRBV3-2) to TRBJ2-4, with 10 bases matching TRBD2. Trimming at V came to 3 bases and at J to 6 bases, leaving 5 bases not matched to a gene. Germline CDR1 reads LGHDT; CDR2 reads YNNKEL (reference sequence). CDR3 size: 15 residues.